This T cell receptor beta chain was sequenced for a study of early T cells in non-severe SARS-CoV-2 infection (TCRdb year 2021). Concerning the study at large: Because TCR sequencing was done on bulk RNA from unsorted whole blood, the alpha and beta chains could not be paired. Study-wide findings and limitations: VDJdb matching was skewed toward anti-spike CD8 responses and likely underestimated virus-specific expansions, missing private and CD4 specificities.

Via the germline V gene (reference sequence), CDR1 is SSHAT and CDR2 FNYEAQ. The CDR3 goes from the cysteine to the phenylalanine over 14 residues. The kept DNA is CDR3 alone, 42 bases in frame from the first base. Trimming costs V 1 base and J 6 bases, and their ends lie 9 bases apart. The study was a case-control design nested within a healthcare worker cohort in London, UK, with weekly nasopharyngeal swab PCR tests and blood sampling. Healthcare workers were enrolled in the week of the UK lockdown, from 23 to 31 March 2020, and were followed every week for up to 16 weeks. Libraries were prepared through 5' RACE. The instrument was a NextSeq 500. To correct for sequencing error and PCR bias, the TCR library protocol tagged individual cDNA molecules with unique molecular identifiers. TCR alpha and beta chains were both sequenced, and the abundances of alpha and beta sequences in each sample were closely correlated with each other. The paper's processing steps were these. Decombinator V4 was used to annotate TCR sequences for V gene, J gene and CDR3. TCRs were defined as expanded if a significant change between any two time points was detected under a Poisson model with p below 0.0001. TCR abundances were normalised to the total number of TCRs sequenced per sample and expressed as counts per million. TRAV1-2 paired with TRAJ12, TRAJ20 or TRAJ33 defined MAIT TCRs, while TRAV10 paired with TRAJ18 defined iNKT TCRs. A search of VDJdb, accessed on 1 November 2021, was run for TCRs annotated to CMV, EBV and SARS-CoV-2, with TCRs annotated for multiple antigens excluded. The public reads were reanalyzed by TCRdb: fastp trimming at Q25, MiXCR alignment, in-frame beta chains only. Identical CDR3 protein sequences are pooled into one entry, listed with their most common genes and DNA. These V and J calls are TCRdb output, not the study's own analysis. This sample lists 45,000 to 65,000 distinct CDR3 sequences; around 8.4% were detected once. 4% to 5% of the sample comes from the top ten.

As for this clonotype: The antigen it recognizes is unknown. No base qualities exist here, and no much larger clone lies one base off it.

The TCR was taken from an adult who was a healthcare worker with PCR-confirmed SARS-CoV-2 infection or an uninfected control (not recorded which). This chain is built from TRBV7-7 and TRBJ2-2; a tentative D call is TRBD1 (5 bases match). Sequenced material: whole blood. Here is the DNA: TGTGCCAGCAGCTTAGGCCAGGGCCCCGGGGAGCTGTTTTTT. It is translated as CASSLGQGPGELFF.